Each of the 8 T cell receptor beta chains below was sequenced from the same sample in a study of T cell responses to AZD1222 COVID-19 vaccine (dated by TCRdb to about 2021). The time point label here, explained by the study, means: about 28 days (+/-7) after the second vaccine dose. To prepare the library, the immunoSEQ multiplex PCR assay was applied. This immuneACCESS table, as held by TCRdb, lists in-frame sequences with V and J called but not all clones. Of the missing ones, under half trace to an unresolved V gene in checked studies; the others have no known cause. The sample table records 120,000 or so clones; about 87% of these occur just once. Around 16% of the sample is taken by the ten largest. The sample in question was peripheral blood, obtained 28 days after the second AZD1222 dose. The receptors here all came from an adult who received the AZD1222 COVID-19 vaccine.

Only one count was recorded for this clone. The chain carries TRBV3-1 (or the pseudogene TRBV3-2) and TRBJ1-1; no definite D call. This CDR3 region has 14 residues. The V gene's germline CDR1 is LGHDT and CDR2 YNNKEL (reference sequence). Deletions cut 4 bases from V and 0 bases from J, with 9 bases between. CDR3 sequence (DNA): TGTGCCAGCAGCCCCCGACATCTGAACACTGAAGCTTTCTTT. Translated, it gives CASSPRHLNTEAFF.

This clone was seen just once. The gene calls are TRBV4-1 and TRBJ2-5, with D perhaps TRBD2 (5 bases). CDR1 is MGHRA and CDR2 is YSYEKL in the germline V gene. The CDR3 consists of 16 residues. Deletions cut 0 bases from V and 4 bases from J, with 15 bases between. The CDR3 spells CASSQDPSGGLETQYF. Here the CDR3 DNA reads TGCGCCAGCAGCCAAGATCCCTCCGGCGGGTTAGAGACCCAGTACTTC.

The chain links TRBV29-1 to TRBJ2-1, with 15 bases identical to TRBD2. CDR3 length: 12 residues. CDR1 and CDR2 from the germline V gene are SQVTM and ANQGSEA. The ends lost 7 bases at V and 12 bases at J; junction bases unmatched: 4. CDR3 loop: CSAGLAGGRQFF. CDR3 nucleotides: TGCAGCGCAGGACTAGCGGGAGGGCGGCAGTTCTTC.

The chain employs TRBV14 and TRBJ1-6, with D possibly being TRBD1 (5 bases). The V gene's germline CDR1 is SGHDN and CDR2 FVKESK. Trimming cost V 2 bases and J 2 bases, with 16 bases left between them. This CDR3 is 18 amino acids long. The CDR3 DNA reads as TGTGCCAGCAGCCAATCCCCCATGGGACGCACCTATAATTCACCCCTCCACTTT. It yields the protein CASSQSPMGRTYNSPLHF.

The chain's CDR3 is CASSTGTANTDTQYF. The CDR3 nucleotides are TGTGCCAGTAGTACCGGGACAGCCAACACAGATACGCAGTATTTT. The rearrangement uses TRBV19 and TRBJ2-3, with 7 positions matching TRBD1. The CDR3 has 15 residues. Germline CDR1 LNHDA, CDR2 SQIVND (reference sequence). J lost 2 bases, V lost 4 bases, and 6 bases had no gene match.

The chain has TRBV5-6 and TRBJ2-1; 8 nucleotides agree with TRBD2. Per germline, CDR1 SGHDT and CDR2 YYEEEE. The CDR3 covers 13 residues. With V trimmed by 4 bases and J by 6 bases, 3 bases remained unmatched. Here the CDR3 reads CASSMGTSNEQFF. In nucleotides, the CDR3 is TGTGCCAGCAGCATGGGGACTAGCAATGAGCAGTTCTTC. Variable domain in full (rest from reference TRBV5-6 and TRBJ2-1): DAGVTQSPTHLIKTRGQQVTLRCSPKSGHDTVSWYQQALGQGPQFIFQYYEEEERQRGNFPDRFSGHQFPNYSSELNVNALLLGDSALYLCASSMGTSNEQFFGPGTRLTVL.

This chain uses TRBV24-1 with TRBJ2-3; 10 bases are shared with TRBD1. The CDR3 is made up of 17 amino acids. The J segment lost 2 bases and the V segment lost 1 base, leaving 5 bases of the junction unmatched. Per germline, CDR1 KGHDR and CDR2 SFDVKD. The CDR3 DNA reads TGTGCCACCAGTGATTTACCGGGACAGGGGTACACAGATACGCAGTATTTT. Protein sequence: CATSDLPGQGYTDTQYF.

The chain has TRBV11-3 and TRBJ1-1, with 7 nucleotides matching TRBD1. This CDR3 comprises 15 residues. Germline lookup yields CDR1 SGHNT and CDR2 YENEEA. V dropped 4 bases and J dropped 3; count of bases not matched to a gene: 8. CDR3 DNA: TGTGCCAGCAGCTCGTTTTGGCAGGGGGACACTGAAGCTTTCTTT. This codes for CASSSFWQGDTEAFF.